Listed here is a single T cell receptor (beta chain). What antigen it recognizes has not been identified. No much larger clone is present one base from it, and per-base qualities are unavailable. The data are from a study of blood T cell repertoires in COVID-19 (dated by TCRdb to 2020 to 2022). Notes on the research overall: Samples covering the acute and convalescent phases of COVID-19 were provided by collaborators in the United States, Italy and Spain. The prospective study material was composed of cDNA or gDNA derived from T cells, B-cell-depleted T cells, or PBMCs. The dataset comprised deeply sampled blood TCRbeta repertoires from subjects exposed to, actively infected with, or recovered from COVID-19. The repertoires were released in a freely available public database intended as a resource for research on the immune response to SARS-CoV-2. Samples were obtained from the ongoing ImmuneRACE study (first 160 participants) and from 1,000 to 1,500 subjects provided by 6 global collaborators. A de-identified subject ID, COVID-19 status, age in years and sex were almost always included in the sample metadata. Where available, HLA class I and class II types were obtained from metadata supplied by the sample provider rather than from assay-based typing. Overall study results and their limits: The quantity of clinical and demographic metadata differed by source and by participant and was supplied without curation.

Via the germline V gene, CDR1 is SGHTA and CDR2 FQGNSA. Trimming at the junction amounts to 2 bases on V and 5 bases on J, and the germline ends lie 20 bases apart. From its cysteine to its phenylalanine, the CDR3 spans 17 amino acids. Kept here is only the CDR3 DNA, which spans 51 bases and is read in frame from base 1. The immunoSEQ Assay, a bias-controlled multiplex PCR, was used to amplify TCRbeta CDR3 regions from genomic DNA. Under the source paper's analysis protocol: Within the assay, amplification of reference gene primers was used to estimate how many nucleated cells each sample contained. To quantify the absolute abundance of each unique TCRbeta CDR3 rearrangement, sequence reads were collapsed and filtered. Productive Simpson clonality was computed per sample as the square root of Simpson's diversity index over productive rearrangements. The table comes from immuneACCESS by way of TCRdb, which keeps in-frame sequences with V and J called. Part of the clones is missing from these tables; in studies checked, under half for an unresolved V gene and the rest for unknown reasons. Clone size and the V and J calls come from that table; the DNA yielded D and trimming. The sample includes about 230,000 clones, with about nine tenths observed a single time. The ten largest make up 11% of the sample.

In Seattle, one collaborating source enrolled patients while the infection was active and tracked those patients longitudinally over the course of disease. Collaborating institutions collected whole blood in K2EDTA tubes following their own protocols. Collaborator samples were shipped for TCRbeta analysis as frozen whole blood, isolated PBMCs, or DNA extracted from either sample type. The sequence was obtained from a man aged 45-65 years with COVID-19, enrolled during active disease. The chain employs TRBV7-2 and TRBJ2-3; 6 matching bases give a weak D call of TRBD1. What was sequenced was peripheral blood. Here is the DNA: TGTGCCAGCAGCTTAAGGAAGGTGGGGGCCGTTCAAGATACGCAGTATTTT. Its protein reads: CASSLRKVGAVQDTQYF.